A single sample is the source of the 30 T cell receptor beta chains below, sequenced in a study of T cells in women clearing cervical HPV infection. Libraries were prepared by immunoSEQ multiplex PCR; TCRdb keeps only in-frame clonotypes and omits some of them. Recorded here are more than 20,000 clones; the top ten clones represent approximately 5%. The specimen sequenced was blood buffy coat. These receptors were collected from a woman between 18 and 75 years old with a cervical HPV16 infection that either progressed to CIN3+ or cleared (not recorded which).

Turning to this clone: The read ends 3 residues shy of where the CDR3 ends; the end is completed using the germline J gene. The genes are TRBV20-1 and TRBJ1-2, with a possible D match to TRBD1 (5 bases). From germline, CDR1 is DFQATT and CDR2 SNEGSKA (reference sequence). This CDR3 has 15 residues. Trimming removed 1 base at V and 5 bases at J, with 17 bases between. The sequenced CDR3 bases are TGCAGTGCTAGAGGTGACAGTCCCGTAGGGTATGGC. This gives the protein CSARGDSPVGYG. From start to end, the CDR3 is CSARGDSPVGYGYTF.

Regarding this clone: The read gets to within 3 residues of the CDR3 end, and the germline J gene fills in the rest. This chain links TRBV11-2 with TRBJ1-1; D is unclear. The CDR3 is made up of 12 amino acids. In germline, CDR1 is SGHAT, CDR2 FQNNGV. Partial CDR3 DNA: TGTGCCAGCAGCTCGGACTCCAAGTTT. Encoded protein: CASSSDSKF. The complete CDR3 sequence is CASSSDSKFAFF. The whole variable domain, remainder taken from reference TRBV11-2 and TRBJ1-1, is EAGVAQSPRYKIIEKRQSVAFWCNPISGHATLYWYQQILGQGPKLLIQFQNNGVVDDSQLPKDRFSAERLKGVDSTLKIQPAKLEDSAVYLCASSSDSKFAFFGQGTRLTVV.

CDR3 sequence reads: CASSIGQGFGYEQYF. CDR3 DNA, as far as it was read: TGTGCCAGTAGTATTGGACAGGGGTTCGGCTACGAG. J is TRBJ2-7 and V is TRBV19; 9 nucleotides align to TRBD1. With the read ending 3 residues before the CDR3 end, the germline J gene is used to fill in that end. Per germline, CDR1 LNHDA and CDR2 SQIVND (reference sequence). Trimming took 3 bases from V and 3 from J; bases not matched to a gene: 6. The CDR3 is 15 residues long.

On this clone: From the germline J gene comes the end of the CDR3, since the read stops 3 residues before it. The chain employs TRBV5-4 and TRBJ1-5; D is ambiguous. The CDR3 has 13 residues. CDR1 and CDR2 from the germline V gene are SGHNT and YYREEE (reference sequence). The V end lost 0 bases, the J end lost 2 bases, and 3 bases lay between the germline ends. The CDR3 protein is CASSLAGNQPQHF. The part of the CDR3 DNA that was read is TGTGCCAGCAGCTTGGCTGGCAATCAGCCC.

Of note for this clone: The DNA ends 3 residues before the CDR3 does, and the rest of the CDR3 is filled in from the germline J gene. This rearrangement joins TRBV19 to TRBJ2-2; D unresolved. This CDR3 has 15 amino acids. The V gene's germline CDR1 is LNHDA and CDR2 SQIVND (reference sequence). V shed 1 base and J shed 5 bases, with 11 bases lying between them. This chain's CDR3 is CASSIGGQLTGELFF. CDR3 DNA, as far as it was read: TGTGCCAGTAGTATAGGTGGGCAATTAACCGGGGAG.

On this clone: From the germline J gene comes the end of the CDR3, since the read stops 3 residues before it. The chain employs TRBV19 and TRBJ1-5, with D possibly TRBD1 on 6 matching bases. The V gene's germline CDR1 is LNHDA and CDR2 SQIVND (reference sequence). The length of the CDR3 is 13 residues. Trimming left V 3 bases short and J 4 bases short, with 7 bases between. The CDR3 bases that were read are TGTGCCAGTAGTATGGACAGAAATCAGCCC. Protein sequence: CASSMDRNQP. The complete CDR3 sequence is CASSMDRNQPQHF.

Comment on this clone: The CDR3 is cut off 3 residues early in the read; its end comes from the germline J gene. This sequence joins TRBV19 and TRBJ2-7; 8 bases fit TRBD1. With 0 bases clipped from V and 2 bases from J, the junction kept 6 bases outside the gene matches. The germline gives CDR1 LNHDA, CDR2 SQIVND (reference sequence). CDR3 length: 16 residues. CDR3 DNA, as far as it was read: TGTGCCAGTAGTATAGACGCACAGGGGGAAGCCTACGAG. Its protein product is CASSIDAQGEAYE. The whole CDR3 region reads CASSIDAQGEAYEQYF.

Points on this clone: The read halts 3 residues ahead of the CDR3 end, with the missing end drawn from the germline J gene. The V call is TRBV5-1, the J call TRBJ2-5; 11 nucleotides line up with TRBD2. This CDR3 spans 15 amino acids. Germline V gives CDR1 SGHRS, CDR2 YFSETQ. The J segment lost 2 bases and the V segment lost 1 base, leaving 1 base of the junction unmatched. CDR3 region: CASSLPSGGQETQYF. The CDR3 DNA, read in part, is TGCGCCAGCAGCTTGCCTAGCGGGGGGCAAGAGACC.

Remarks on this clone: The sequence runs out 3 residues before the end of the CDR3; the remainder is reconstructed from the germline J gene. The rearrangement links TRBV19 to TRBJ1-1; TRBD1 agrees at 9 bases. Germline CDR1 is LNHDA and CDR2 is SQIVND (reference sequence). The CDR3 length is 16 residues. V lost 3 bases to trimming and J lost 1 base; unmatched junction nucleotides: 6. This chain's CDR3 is CASSMYRGHANTEAFF. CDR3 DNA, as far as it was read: TGTGCCAGTAGTATGTACAGGGGGCATGCGAACACTGAA. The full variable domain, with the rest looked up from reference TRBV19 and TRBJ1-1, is DGGITQSPKYLFRKEGQNVTLSCEQNLNHDAMYWYRQDPGQGLRLIYYSQIVNDFQKGDIAEGYSVSREKKESFPLTVTSAQKNPTAFYLCASSMYRGHANTEAFFGQGTRLTVV.

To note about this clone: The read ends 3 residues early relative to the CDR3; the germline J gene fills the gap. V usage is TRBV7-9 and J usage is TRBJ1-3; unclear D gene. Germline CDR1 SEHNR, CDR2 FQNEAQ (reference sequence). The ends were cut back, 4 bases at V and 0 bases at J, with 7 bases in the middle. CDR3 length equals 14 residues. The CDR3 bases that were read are TGTGCCAGCAGCTCCGGTAACTCTGGAAACACC. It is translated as CASSSGNSGNT. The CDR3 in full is CASSSGNSGNTIYF.

The part of the CDR3 DNA that was read is TGCGCCAGCAGTCAATCTAGGCGGGCAGATAATTCACCG. Amino acid sequence: CASSQSRRADNSP. The full-length CDR3 reads as CASSQSRRADNSPLFF. The V gene is TRBV23-1, the J gene TRBJ2-2, with D tentatively TRBD2 (5 bases). Coverage ceases 3 residues before the CDR3 finishes, and the germline J gene fills in the end. TRBV23-1 is an ORF; its function is uncertain. This CDR3 is built from 16 residues.

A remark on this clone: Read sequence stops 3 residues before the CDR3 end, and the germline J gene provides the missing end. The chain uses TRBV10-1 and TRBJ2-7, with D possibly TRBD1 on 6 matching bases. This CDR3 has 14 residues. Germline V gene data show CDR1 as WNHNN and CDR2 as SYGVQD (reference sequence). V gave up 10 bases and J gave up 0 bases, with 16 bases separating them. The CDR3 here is CATDNLTGSYEQYF. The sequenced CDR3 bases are TGCGCCACGGACAATTTGACAGGCTCCTACGAG.

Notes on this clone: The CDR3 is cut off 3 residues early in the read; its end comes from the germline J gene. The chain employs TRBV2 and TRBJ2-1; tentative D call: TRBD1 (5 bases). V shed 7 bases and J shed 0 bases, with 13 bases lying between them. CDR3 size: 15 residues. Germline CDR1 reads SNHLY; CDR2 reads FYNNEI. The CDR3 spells CASMDISSSYNEQFF. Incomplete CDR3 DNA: TGTGCCAGCATGGACATCTCGAGCTCCTACAATGAG. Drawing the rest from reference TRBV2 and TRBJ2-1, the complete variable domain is EPEVTQTPSHQVTQMGQEVILRCVPISNHLYFYWYRQILGQKVEFLVSFYNNEISEKSEIFDDQFSVERPDGSNFTLKIRSTKLEDSAMYFCASMDISSSYNEQFFGPGTRLTVL.

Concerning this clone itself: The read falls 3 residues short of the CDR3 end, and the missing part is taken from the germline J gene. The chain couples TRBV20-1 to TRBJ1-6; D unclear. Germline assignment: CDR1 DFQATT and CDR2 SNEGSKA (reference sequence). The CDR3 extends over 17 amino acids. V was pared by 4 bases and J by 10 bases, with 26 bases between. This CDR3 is CSATRNSGDLIGSPLHF. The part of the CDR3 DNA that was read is TGCAGTGCTACCCGGAACAGCGGAGACTTGATCGGATCACCC.

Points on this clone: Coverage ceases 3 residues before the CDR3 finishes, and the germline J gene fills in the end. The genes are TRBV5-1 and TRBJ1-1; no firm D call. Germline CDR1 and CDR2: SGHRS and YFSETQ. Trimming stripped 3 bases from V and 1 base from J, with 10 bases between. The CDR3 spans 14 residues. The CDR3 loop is CASSSGRGNTEAFF. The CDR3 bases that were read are TGCGCCAGCAGCTCCGGACGGGGGAACACTGAA.

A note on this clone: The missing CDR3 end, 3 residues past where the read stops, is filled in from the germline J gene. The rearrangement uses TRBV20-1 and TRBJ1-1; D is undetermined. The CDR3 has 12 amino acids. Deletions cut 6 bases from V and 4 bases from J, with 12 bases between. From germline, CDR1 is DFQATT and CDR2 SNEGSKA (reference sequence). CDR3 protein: CSALRFGTEAFF. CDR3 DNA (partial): TGCAGTGCCTTGCGTTTCGGCACTGAA.

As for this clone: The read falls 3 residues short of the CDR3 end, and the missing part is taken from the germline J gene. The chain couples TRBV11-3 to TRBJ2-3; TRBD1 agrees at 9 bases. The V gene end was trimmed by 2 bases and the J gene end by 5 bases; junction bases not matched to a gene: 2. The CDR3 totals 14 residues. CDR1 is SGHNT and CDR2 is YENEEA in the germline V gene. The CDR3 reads CASSLTGGQDTQYF. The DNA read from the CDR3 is TGTGCCAGCAGCTTAACAGGGGGCCAAGATACG.

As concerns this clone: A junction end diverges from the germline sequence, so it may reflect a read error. CDR3: CASSEAGGPYEQYF. The sequenced part of the CDR3 DNA is TGTGCCAGCAGCGAAGCGGGGGGGCCCTACGAG. The chain links TRBV6-1 to TRBJ2-7; 10 bases agree with TRBD2. Sequencing ends 3 residues short of the CDR3 end; the germline J gene provides the rest. The CDR3 length is 14 residues. Germline V gene lookup returns CDR1 MNHNS and CDR2 SASEGT.

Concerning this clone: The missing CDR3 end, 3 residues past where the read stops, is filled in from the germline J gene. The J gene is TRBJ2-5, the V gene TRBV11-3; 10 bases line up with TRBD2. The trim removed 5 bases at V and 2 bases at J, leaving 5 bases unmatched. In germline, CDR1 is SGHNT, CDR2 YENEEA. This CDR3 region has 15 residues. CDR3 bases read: TGTGCCAGCAGCACCGGGACTAGCGTACAAGAGACC. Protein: CASSTGTSVQET. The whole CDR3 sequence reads CASSTGTSVQETQYF. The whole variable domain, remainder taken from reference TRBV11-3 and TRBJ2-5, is EAGVVQSPRYKIIEKKQPVAFWCNPISGHNTLYWYLQNLGQGPELLIRYENEEAVDDSQLPKDRFSAERLKGVDSTLKIQPAELGDSAVYLCASSTGTSVQETQYFGPGTRLLVL.

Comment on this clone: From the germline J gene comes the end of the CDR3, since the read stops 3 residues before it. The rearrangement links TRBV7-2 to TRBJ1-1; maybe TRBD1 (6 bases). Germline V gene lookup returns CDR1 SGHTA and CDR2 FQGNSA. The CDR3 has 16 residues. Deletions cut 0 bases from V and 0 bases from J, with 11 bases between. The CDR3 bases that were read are TGTGCCAGCAGCTTAGCGGTACAGGGAATGAACACTGAA. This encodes CASSLAVQGMNTE. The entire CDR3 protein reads CASSLAVQGMNTEAFF.

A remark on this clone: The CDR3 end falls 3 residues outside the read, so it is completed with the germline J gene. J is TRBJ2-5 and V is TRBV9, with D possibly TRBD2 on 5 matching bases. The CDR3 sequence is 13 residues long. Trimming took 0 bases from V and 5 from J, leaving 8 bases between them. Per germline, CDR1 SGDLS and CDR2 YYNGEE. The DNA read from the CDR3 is TGTGCCAGCAGCGTAGGAGGGCAGGAGACC. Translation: CASSVGGQET. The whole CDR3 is CASSVGGQETQYF.

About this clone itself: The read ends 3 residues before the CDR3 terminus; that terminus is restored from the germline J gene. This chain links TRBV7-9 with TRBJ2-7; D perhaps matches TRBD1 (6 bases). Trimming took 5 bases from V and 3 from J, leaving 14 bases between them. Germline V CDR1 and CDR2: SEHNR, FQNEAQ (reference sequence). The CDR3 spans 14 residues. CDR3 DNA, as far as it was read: TGTGCCAGCAGCAACCAGGGGAAGTACTACGAG. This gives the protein CASSNQGKYYE. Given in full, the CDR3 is CASSNQGKYYEQYF.

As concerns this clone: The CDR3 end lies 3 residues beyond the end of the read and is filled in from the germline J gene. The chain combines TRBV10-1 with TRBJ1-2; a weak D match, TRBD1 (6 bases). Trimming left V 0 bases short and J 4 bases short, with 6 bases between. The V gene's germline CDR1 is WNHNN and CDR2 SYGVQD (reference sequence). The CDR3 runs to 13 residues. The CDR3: CASSESGGYGYTF. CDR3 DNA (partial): TGCGCCAGCAGTGAGTCAGGGGGCTATGGC.

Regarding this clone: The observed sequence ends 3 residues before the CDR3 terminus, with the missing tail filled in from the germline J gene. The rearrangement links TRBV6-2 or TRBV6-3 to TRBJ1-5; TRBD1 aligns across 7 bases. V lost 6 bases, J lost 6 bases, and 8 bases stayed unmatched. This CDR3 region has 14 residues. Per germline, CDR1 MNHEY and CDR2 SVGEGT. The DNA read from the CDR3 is TGTGCCAGCAGGATTACAGGGGACAGTCAGCCC. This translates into CASRITGDSQP. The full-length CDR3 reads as CASRITGDSQPQHF.

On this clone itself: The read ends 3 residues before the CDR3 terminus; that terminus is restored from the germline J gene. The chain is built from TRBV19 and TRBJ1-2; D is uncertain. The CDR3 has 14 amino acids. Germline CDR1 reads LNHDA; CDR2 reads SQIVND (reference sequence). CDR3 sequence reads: CASSIKSSGYDYTF. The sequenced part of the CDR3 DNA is TGTGCCAGTAGTATTAAGTCTAGTGGTTACGAC.

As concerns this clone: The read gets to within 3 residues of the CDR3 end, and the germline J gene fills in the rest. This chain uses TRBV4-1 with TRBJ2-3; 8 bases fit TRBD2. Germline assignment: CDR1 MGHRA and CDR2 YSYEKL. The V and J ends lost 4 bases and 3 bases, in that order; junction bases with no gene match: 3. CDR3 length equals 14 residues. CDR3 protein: CASSPAGGTDTQYF. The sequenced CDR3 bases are TGCGCCAGCAGCCCGGCGGGGGGAACAGATACG.

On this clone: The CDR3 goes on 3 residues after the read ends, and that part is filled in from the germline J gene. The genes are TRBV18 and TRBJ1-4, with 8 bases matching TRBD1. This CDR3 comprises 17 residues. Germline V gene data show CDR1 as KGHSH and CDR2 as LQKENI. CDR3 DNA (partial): TGTGCCAGCTCACCCCAACCACAGACAGGGGAAAATTCACCA. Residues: CASSPQPQTGENSP. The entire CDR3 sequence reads CASSPQPQTGENSPLFF. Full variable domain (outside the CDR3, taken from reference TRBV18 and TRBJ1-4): NAGVMQNPRHLVRRRGQEARLRCSPMKGHSHVYWYRQLPEEGLKFMVYLQKENIIDESGMPKERFSAEFPKEGPSILRIQQVVRGDSAAYFCASSPQPQTGENSPLFFGSGTQLSVL.

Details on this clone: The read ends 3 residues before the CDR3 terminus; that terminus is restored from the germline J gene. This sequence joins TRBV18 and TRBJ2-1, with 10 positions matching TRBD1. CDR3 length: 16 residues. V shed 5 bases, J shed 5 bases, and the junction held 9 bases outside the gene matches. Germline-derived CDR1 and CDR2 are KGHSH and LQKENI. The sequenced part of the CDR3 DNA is TGTGCCAGCTCATCCTACCGGGACAGGGGACACAATGAG. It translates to CASSSYRDRGHNE. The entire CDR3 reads CASSSYRDRGHNEQFF.

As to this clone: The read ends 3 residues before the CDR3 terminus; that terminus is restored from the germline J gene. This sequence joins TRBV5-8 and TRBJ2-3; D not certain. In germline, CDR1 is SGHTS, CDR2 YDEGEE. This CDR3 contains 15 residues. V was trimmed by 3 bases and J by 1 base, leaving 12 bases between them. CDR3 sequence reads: CASSSGIQRTDTQYF. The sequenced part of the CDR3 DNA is TGTGCCAGCAGCTCAGGTATACAGCGCACAGATACG.

CDR3 protein: CSARDLRGRGDSEQFF. Incomplete CDR3 DNA: TGCAGTGCTAGAGATCTTCGCGGGAGGGGGGACAGTGAG. J is TRBJ2-1 and V is TRBV20-1; 9 bases line up with TRBD2. With the read ending 3 residues before the CDR3 end, the germline J gene is used to fill in that end. Germline loops: CDR1 DFQATT, CDR2 SNEGSKA (reference sequence). The CDR3 length is 16 residues. With V trimmed by 0 bases and J by 9 bases, 12 bases remained unmatched.